Presented here are 20 T cell receptor beta chains from one specimen sequenced in a study of blood T cell repertoires in COVID-19. The method was immunoSEQ multiplex PCR; TCRdb's version includes in-frame clones alone and lacks a portion of them. The sample gives 120,000 to 150,000 clones, approximately 91% of which show up once; 2% to 2.5% is in the top ten. Material: peripheral blood. The receptors were sampled from a human donor in a cohort sampled during active COVID-19.

V gene TRBV18 combines with J gene TRBJ2-1; 9 nucleotides align to TRBD2. The V gene's germline CDR1 is KGHSH and CDR2 LQKENI. With 5 bases clipped from V and 2 bases from J, the junction kept 7 bases outside the gene matches. The CDR3 totals 16 residues. CDR3 coding DNA: TGTGCCAGCTCATCCTTGCGGGGGGGCCCCTACAATGAGCAGTTCTTC. This sequence encodes CASSSLRGGPYNEQFF.

The chain carries TRBV7-8 and TRBJ1-3; weak D call: TRBD1 (6 bases). CDR3 length equals 16 residues. The V gene lost 5 bases and the J gene lost 4 bases, with 18 bases spanning the gap. CDR1 is SGHVS, CDR2 FQNEAQ, per germline. Here the CDR3 reads CASSPRRGGGGNTIYF. CDR3 nucleotides: TGTGCCAGCAGCCCTAGACGGGGGGGCGGAGGAAACACCATATATTTT.

V gene TRBV11-2 combines with J gene TRBJ1-2; D ambiguous. The germline CDR1 and CDR2 sequences are SGHAT and FQNNGV. CDR3 length equals 14 residues. Trimming removed 5 bases from V and 2 bases from J, with 12 bases in between. The DNA for the CDR3 is TGTGCCAGCAGCCCACGGGGTACCAACTATGGCTACACCTTC. As protein: CASSPRGTNYGYTF.

The chain combines TRBV2 with TRBJ2-1; tentatively, D is TRBD2 (6 bases). This CDR3 is 16 amino acids long. Trimming shortened V by 7 bases and J by 6 bases, and 22 bases separated the two germline ends. Germline CDR1 and CDR2: SNHLY and FYNNEI. This CDR3 is CASILNSGVPGNEQFF. The CDR3 nucleotides read TGTGCCAGCATTCTAAATTCGGGGGTCCCGGGCAATGAGCAGTTCTTC.

This sequence joins TRBV7-2 and TRBJ2-2; 8 bases are a match to TRBD2. The ends lost 5 bases at V and 5 bases at J; junction bases unmatched: 7. Per germline, CDR1 SGHTA and CDR2 FQGNSA. The CDR3 sequence is 15 residues long. CDR3 protein: CASSQNAGGTGELFF. CDR3 coding DNA: TGTGCCAGCAGCCAAAATGCGGGGGGTACCGGGGAGCTGTTTTTT.

The CDR3 protein is CASSEGAANEKLFF. In DNA, the CDR3 is TGCGCCAGTAGCGAGGGGGCAGCTAATGAAAAACTGTTTTTT. The chain recombines TRBV5-1 with TRBJ1-4; TRBD1 matches at 7 bases. Germline V gene sequence: CDR1 SGHRS, CDR2 YFSETQ. Trimming removed 8 bases from V and 3 bases from J; junction bases left unmatched: 7. There are 14 residues in the CDR3.

The chain is built from TRBV11-2 and TRBJ1-5; D ambiguous. From germline, CDR1 is SGHAT and CDR2 FQNNGV. This CDR3 has 14 residues. V dropped 5 bases and J dropped 2 bases, with 10 bases sitting between them. The CDR3 region is CASSTFGGNQPQHF. CDR3 nucleotide sequence: TGTGCCAGCAGCACATTCGGAGGCAATCAGCCCCAGCATTTT.

This chain uses TRBV5-1 with TRBJ2-7; the D gene is possibly TRBD1 (5 bases). Per germline, CDR1 SGHRS and CDR2 YFSETQ. The CDR3 is 14 residues long. Between the trimmed V and J ends, which lost 3 bases and 5 bases, there was a span of 15 bases. CDR3 DNA: TGCGCCAGCAGCTCAAAGACAGTAACCCACGAGCAGTACTTC. This sequence encodes CASSSKTVTHEQYF.

J is TRBJ2-3 and V is TRBV7-9; TRBD2 matches at 7 bases. The V segment lost 5 bases and the J segment 7 bases; nucleotides outside the gene matches: 21. Germline CDR1 SEHNR, CDR2 FQNEAQ (reference sequence). This CDR3 has 18 amino acids. The CDR3 is CASSDPPRPGLIDHTQYF. The CDR3 DNA reads as TGTGCCAGCAGCGACCCACCCCGACCGGGACTAATAGACCATACGCAGTATTTT.

With regard to this clone: A junction end diverges from the germline sequence, so it may reflect a read error. Other DNA sequences within the sample encode an identical CDR3. V is TRBV6-2 or TRBV6-3 and J is TRBJ1-1; TRBD1 matches 7 bases. The CDR3 has 15 residues. In germline, CDR1 is MNHEY, CDR2 SVGEGT. The CDR3 region is CASSPPDRVDTEAFF. Here the CDR3 DNA reads TGCGCCAGCAGTCCGCCTGACAGGGTTGACACTGAAGCTTTCTTT.

The rearrangement uses TRBV6-6 and TRBJ1-6, with 7 bases lining up with TRBD1. Germline values: CDR1 MNHNY, CDR2 SVGAGI (reference sequence). The V and J ends lost 7 bases and 7 bases, in that order; junction bases with no gene match: 13. This CDR3 is 16 amino acids long. In DNA form, the CDR3 reads TGTGCCAGCAAGCCGAGGTCCTGGGACAGCAATTCACCCCTCCACTTT. This encodes CASKPRSWDSNSPLHF.

This clone was picked up a small number of times. CDR3 protein: CSASMDSGANVLTF. In DNA form, the CDR3 reads TGCAGTGCTAGTATGGACTCCGGGGCCAACGTCCTGACTTTC. This rearrangement joins TRBV20-1 to TRBJ2-6; possibly TRBD2 for D (5 bases). The CDR3 has 14 amino acids. The germline V gene encodes CDR1 DFQATT and CDR2 SNEGSKA (reference sequence). Trimming removed 3 bases at V and 4 bases at J, with 10 bases between.

The J gene is TRBJ2-2, the V gene TRBV5-1, with D tentatively TRBD2 (5 bases). Per the germline V gene, CDR1 is SGHRS and CDR2 is YFSETQ. This CDR3 has 16 amino acids. V was pared by 4 bases and J by 3 bases, with 16 bases between. The CDR3 loop reads CASSPGILIDTGELFF. CDR3 sequence (DNA): TGCGCCAGCAGCCCGGGGATCTTAATTGACACCGGGGAGCTGTTTTTT.

The chain combines TRBV28 with TRBJ2-5; TRBD1 matches at 10 bases. The CDR3 extends over 14 amino acids. Germline V gene sequence: CDR1 MDHEN, CDR2 SYDVKM. V shed 5 bases, J shed 5 bases, and the junction held 5 bases outside the gene matches. CDR3 sequence: CASSTPGQGETQYF. The CDR3 DNA reads as TGTGCCAGCAGTACCCCGGGACAGGGGGAGACCCAGTACTTC.

The gene calls are TRBV27 and TRBJ2-7; possibly TRBD1 for D (5 bases). Trimming removed 0 bases from V and 3 bases from J, with 9 bases in between. From germline, CDR1 is MNHEY and CDR2 SMNVEV (reference sequence). The CDR3 consists of 14 residues. CDR3 nucleotides: TGTGCCAGCAGTTTATCAGGGGTCGACTACGAGCAGTACTTC. It encodes CASSLSGVDYEQYF.

This chain joins TRBV27 and TRBJ2-3; D perhaps matches TRBD1 (7 bases). The ends were cut back, 5 bases at V and 5 bases at J, with 14 bases in the middle. The CDR3 has 14 residues. Per germline, CDR1 MNHEY and CDR2 SMNVEV (reference sequence). CDR3 region: CASSRMQGGDTQYF. CDR3 nucleotides: TGTGCCAGCAGTAGGATGCAGGGGGGAGATACGCAGTATTTT.

V and J are TRBV30 and TRBJ1-2, with 9 bases lining up with TRBD1. Germline CDR1 is GTSNPN and CDR2 is SVGIG (reference sequence). J was trimmed by 11 bases and V by 1 base; bases with no gene match: 14. This CDR3 has 15 residues. CDR3 sequence (DNA): TGTGCCTGGAGTGCCATCACCGGGACAGGGTCGATATACACCTTC. Translated, it gives CAWSAITGTGSIYTF.

CDR3 protein: CASSQGQGNYNEQFF. CDR3 coding DNA: TGTGCCAGCAGCCAAGGACAGGGCAACTACAATGAGCAGTTCTTC. The rearrangement joins TRBV3-1 (or the pseudogene TRBV3-2) to TRBJ2-1; 7 nucleotides align to TRBD1. The trim removed 1 base at V and 3 bases at J, leaving 3 bases unmatched. CDR1 LGHDT and CDR2 YNNKEL come from the germline V gene (reference sequence). The length of the CDR3 is 15 residues.

This chain uses TRBV18 with TRBJ2-3, with a weak D call TRBD2 (5 bases). V dropped 6 bases and J dropped 4 bases, with 23 bases sitting between them. The CDR3 is 17 residues long. The V gene's germline CDR1 is KGHSH and CDR2 LQKENI. CDR3 sequence reads: CASSLRDPPGYSDTQYF. For the CDR3, the DNA is TGTGCCAGCTCCCTCCGTGACCCACCGGGATATTCAGATACGCAGTATTTT.

The V call is TRBV6-5, the J call TRBJ2-3, with TRBD2 identical over 7 bases. V shed 6 bases and J 2 bases; nucleotides not matched to a gene: 5. The CDR3 sequence is 14 residues long. Per germline, CDR1 MNHEY and CDR2 SVGAGI. The CDR3 here is CASSSRLATDTQYF. DNA of the CDR3: TGTGCCAGCAGCTCGAGACTAGCCACAGATACGCAGTATTTT.